A selection of T cell receptor beta chains follows, all from one sample in a study of blood T cell repertoires in COVID-19. Data came from immunoSEQ multiplex PCR; TCRdb stores just in-frame clones and leaves some out. Of approximately 500,000 clones listed, around nine tenths were seen once; the top ten hold less than 2%. Sequenced: PBMCs or T cells enriched from blood (not recorded which). These receptors were taken from a woman aged 35 to 49 who had recovered from COVID-19. The CDR3 runs from the conserved cysteine through the conserved F or W. The D gene is left open where the match is weak. Some rows mark clone size as missing; the rest say once, few, many or name a class of expanded clone.

CDR3 protein	CDR3 DNA	J gene	D gene	clone size	V gene
CASSIDRGRPQHF	TGTGCCAGTAGTATAGATCGAGGGAGGCCCCAGCATTTT	TRBJ1-5	.	.	TRBV19
CASSEALSGAGTGELFF	TGTGCCAGCAGTGAAGCGCTGTCAGGAGCGGGCACCGGGGAGCTGTTTTTT	TRBJ2-2	.	.	TRBV2
CASSHGREGLGDTQYF	TGTGCCAGCAGCCATGGGAGGGAGGGCCTGGGAGATACGCAGTATTTT	TRBJ2-3	TRBD2	.	TRBV6-4
CASSFSRPNF	TGTGCCAGCAGCTTTTCGAGGCCGAACTTC	TRBJ2-7	.	.	TRBV11-1
CASRPGQGNYGYTF	TGTGCCAGCAGACCGGGACAGGGAAACTATGGCTACACCTTC	TRBJ1-2	TRBD1	.	TRBV27
CASSAGQGGFSYEQYF	TGTGCCAGCAGCGCAGGACAGGGAGGGTTCTCCTACGAGCAGTACTTC	TRBJ2-7	.	.	TRBV9
CASSVAPSGGFRGEQYF	TGTGCCAGCAGCGTCGCGCCTAGCGGAGGGTTTAGGGGCGAGCAGTACTTC	TRBJ2-7	TRBD2	once	TRBV9
CASSPLDRGGTEAFF	TGTGCCAGCAGCCCATTGGACAGGGGAGGCACTGAAGCTTTCTTT	TRBJ1-1	TRBD1	.	TRBV5-4
CASSSGQPNEKLFF	TGTGCCAGCAGCTCTGGACAGCCGAATGAAAAACTGTTTTTT	TRBJ1-4	.	.	TRBV5-8
CASSWGDTEAFF	TGTGCCAGCAGTTGGGGCGACACTGAAGCTTTCTTT	TRBJ1-1	.	.	TRBV6-5
CASSSRDSEAFF	TGTGCCAGCAGTTCCCGGGACAGCGAAGCTTTCTTT	TRBJ1-1	TRBD1	.	TRBV6-5
CASSFGDRYGYTF	TGCGCCAGCAGCTTCGGGGACAGGTATGGCTACACCTTC	TRBJ1-2	TRBD1	once	TRBV5-1
CASRRLAGIAGPDTQYF	TGTGCCAGCAGGCGACTAGCGGGAATAGCGGGCCCAGATACGCAGTATTTT	TRBJ2-3	TRBD2	.	TRBV2
CASSVNMNTEAFF	TGTGCCAGCAGCGTAAACATGAACACTGAAGCTTTCTTT	TRBJ1-1	.	.	TRBV9
CASSPRFGTGEAFF	TGTGCCAGCAGTCCCCGGTTCGGGACAGGAGAAGCTTTCTTT	TRBJ1-1	TRBD1	.	TRBV6-5
CASDPPSGTSNYEQYF	TGTGCCAGCGACCCTCCCTCCGGGACTAGTAACTACGAGCAGTACTTC	TRBJ2-7	.	.	TRBV21-1
CASVGRGGTDTQYF	TGTGCTAGTGTCGGGCGCGGGGGCACAGATACGCAGTATTTT	TRBJ2-3	.	few	TRBV12-5
CSVLAELIYNEQFF	TGCAGCGTTTTAGCCGAACTTATATACAATGAGCAGTTCTTC	TRBJ2-1	.	.	TRBV29-1
CASSLGQGPRGPLVMNTEAFF	TGCGCCAGCAGCTTGGGACAGGGCCCCCGGGGACCACTGGTAATGAACACTGAAGCTTTCTTT	TRBJ1-1	TRBD1	.	TRBV5-1
CASSPTGSGSYNEQFF	TGTGCCAGCTCACCCACCGGGAGCGGGAGCTACAATGAGCAGTTCTTC	TRBJ2-1	TRBD2	once	TRBV18
CASSTDSPVTQHF	TGTGCCAGCAGTACGGACAGCCCTGTAACCCAGCATTTT	TRBJ1-5	.	.	TRBV12-3/TRBV12-4
CASSRRTGGANIQYF	TGTGCCAGCAGCCGGAGGACAGGGGGCGCAAACATTCAGTACTTC	TRBJ2-4	TRBD1	once	TRBV5-6
CASSRDRGEQFF	TGTGCCAGCTCCAGGGATAGAGGTGAGCAGTTCTTC	TRBJ2-1	.	.	TRBV18
CASSLRRGGTPTDTQYF	TGTGCCAGCAGCTTAAGGAGAGGCGGGACGCCCACAGATACGCAGTATTTT	TRBJ2-3	.	once	TRBV7-2
CASSLPGGYEQYF	TGTGCCAGTAGTCTCCCAGGGGGTTACGAGCAGTACTTC	TRBJ2-7	TRBD1	.	TRBV19
CASSSATSGRSTLINEQFF	TGTGCCAGCAGCTCTGCGACTAGCGGGAGAAGTACCTTAATCAATGAGCAGTTCTTC	TRBJ2-1	TRBD2	.	TRBV13
CASSLGGEKYEQYF	TGTGCCAGCAGCTTAGGCGGGGAAAAGTACGAGCAGTACTTC	TRBJ2-7	.	.	TRBV13
CASYLFDGYNEQFF	TGTGCCAGCTACTTATTCGATGGTTACAATGAGCAGTTCTTC	TRBJ2-1	.	.	TRBV5-4
CSASSFDEQFF	TGCAGTGCATCGTCTTTCGATGAGCAGTTCTTC	TRBJ2-1	.	.	TRBV20-1
CASSHTSGMGTDTQYF	TGTGCCAGCAGCCATACTAGCGGGATGGGCACAGATACGCAGTATTTT	TRBJ2-3	TRBD2	.	TRBV7-2
CAWSQGAPGEQYF	TGTGCCTGGTCCCAGGGGGCCCCCGGGGAGCAGTACTTC	TRBJ2-7	TRBD1	once	TRBV30
CASSRAGGLTEAFF	TGTGCCAGCAGCCGAGCCGGAGGTCTCACTGAAGCTTTCTTT	TRBJ1-1	.	.	TRBV4-2
CASSSGLAGVGYTGELFF	TGTGCCAGCAGCTCGGGACTAGCGGGAGTTGGATACACCGGGGAGCTGTTTTTT	TRBJ2-2	TRBD2	.	TRBV7-9
CASSEAGLTNYGYTF	TGTGCCAGCAGTGAGGCAGGGTTAACTAACTATGGCTACACCTTC	TRBJ1-2	.	.	TRBV25-1
CASSRVDRTPGELFF	TGTGCCAGCAGCCGCGTGGACAGGACACCCGGGGAGCTGTTTTTT	TRBJ2-2	TRBD1	few	TRBV14
CATSRGAGEVDNEQFF	TGTGCCACCAGCAGAGGGGCGGGAGAGGTCGACAATGAGCAGTTCTTC	TRBJ2-1	TRBD2	.	TRBV15
CASSPTPHRQRVTYEQYF	TGTGCCAGCAGCCCAACCCCCCATCGCCAGCGGGTAACCTACGAGCAGTACTTC	TRBJ2-7	.	.	TRBV7-2
CASSSRAGGTDTQYF	TGCGCCAGCAGCTCTAGGGCAGGGGGCACAGATACGCAGTATTTT	TRBJ2-3	.	once	TRBV4-3
CASSRIGGGTSGSGSYNEQFF	TGTGCCAGTAGTCGCATCGGGGGTGGGACTAGCGGGAGTGGGTCCTACAATGAGCAGTTCTTC	TRBJ2-1	TRBD2	.	TRBV19
CASSLVGGRQETQYF	TGTGCCAGCAGCTTGGTAGGCGGGAGGCAAGAGACCCAGTACTTC	TRBJ2-5	TRBD2	.	TRBV5-4
CATSDWGENTEAFF	TGTGCCACCAGTGATTGGGGAGAGAACACTGAAGCTTTCTTT	TRBJ1-1	.	.	TRBV24-1
CASSLASGTGTDTQYF	TGTGCCAGCAGCTTAGCATCCGGGACAGGGACAGATACGCAGTATTTT	TRBJ2-3	TRBD1	.	TRBV7-2
CASGLVRQAGYEQYF	TGTGCTAGTGGTTTGGTACGTCAAGCAGGTTACGAGCAGTACTTC	TRBJ2-7	.	.	TRBV12-5
CASSLAGGNTEAFF	TGTGCCAGCAGCTTAGCAGGGGGGAACACTGAAGCTTTCTTT	TRBJ1-1	.	once	TRBV7-2
CASSEGNRDTEAFF	TGTGCCAGCAGTGAAGGGAACCGGGACACTGAAGCTTTCTTT	TRBJ1-1	.	.	TRBV6-1